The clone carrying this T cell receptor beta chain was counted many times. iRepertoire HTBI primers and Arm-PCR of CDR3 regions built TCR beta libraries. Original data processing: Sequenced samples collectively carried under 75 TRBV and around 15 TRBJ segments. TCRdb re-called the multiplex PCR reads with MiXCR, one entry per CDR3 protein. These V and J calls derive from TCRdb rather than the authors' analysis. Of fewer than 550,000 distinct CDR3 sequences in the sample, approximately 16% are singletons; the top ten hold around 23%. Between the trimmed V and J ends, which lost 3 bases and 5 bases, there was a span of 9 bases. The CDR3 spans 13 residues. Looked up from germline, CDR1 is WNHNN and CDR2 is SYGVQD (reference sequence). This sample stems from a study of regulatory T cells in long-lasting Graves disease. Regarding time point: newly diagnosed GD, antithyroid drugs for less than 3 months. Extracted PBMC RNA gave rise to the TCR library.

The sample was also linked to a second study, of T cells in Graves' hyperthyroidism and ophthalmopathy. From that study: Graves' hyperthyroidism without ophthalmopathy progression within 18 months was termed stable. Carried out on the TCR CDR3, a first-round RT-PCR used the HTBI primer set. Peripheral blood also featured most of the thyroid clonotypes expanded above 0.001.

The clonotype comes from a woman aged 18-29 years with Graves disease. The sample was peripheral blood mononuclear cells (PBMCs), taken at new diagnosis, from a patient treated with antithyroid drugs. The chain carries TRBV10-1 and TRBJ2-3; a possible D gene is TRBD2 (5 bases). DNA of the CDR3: TGCGCCAGCAGTGAATCTGCGGGAGATACGCAGTATTTT. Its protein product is CASSESAGDTQYF.